This T cell receptor beta chain originates from a study of blood T cell repertoires in COVID-19. The data were produced by immunoSEQ multiplex PCR, yet TCRdb's version contains in-frame clones alone and is incomplete. The sample lists under 150,000 clones, more than 70% seen once, with 2.3% in the top ten. The V end was cut by 5 bases, the J end by 1 base, with 12 bases between. The germline V gene has CDR1 LNHNV and CDR2 YYDKDF (reference sequence). The CDR3 has 15 residues. This chain connects TRBV15 to TRBJ1-5; possible D gene TRBD1, 6 bases. Sequenced material: peripheral blood. This TCR came from a human donor in a cohort sampled during active COVID-19. The CDR3 sequence is CATSLHRASNQPQHF. The CDR3 nucleotides are TGTGCCACCAGCTTGCACAGGGCCAGCAATCAGCCCCAGCATTTT.